This T cell receptor (beta chain) emerged from a study of blood T cell repertoires in COVID-19. Overall study context: There were acute and convalescent COVID-19 samples, and they came from the United States, Italy and Spain. T cells, B-cell-depleted T cells, or PBMCs supplied cDNA or gDNA.

The V end lost 8 bases, the J end lost 0 bases, and 10 bases lay between the germline ends. Germline loops: CDR1 LNHDA, CDR2 SQIVND (reference sequence). This CDR3 comprises 14 residues. Under the authors' procedure: Researchers report that nucleated cell counts were estimated from reference gene primer amplification. Only in-frame clones appear in the TCRdb table, and some are missing; sequencing was by immunoSEQ multiplex PCR. From that table come the V and J calls and clone size; the DNA was used to work out D and trimming. The sample has about 240,000 clones; around nine tenths are singletons. The sequence came from a woman in her seventies with active or convalescent COVID-19. This rearrangement joins TRBV19 to TRBJ2-2; weak D call: TRBD2 (5 bases). Sequencing input: peripheral blood. CDR3: CASSGVSNTGELFF. CDR3 DNA: TGTGCCAGTTCCGGGGTCTCGAACACCGGGGAGCTGTTTTTT.